Shown below are 21 T cell receptor beta chains from a single sample sequenced in a study of early T cells in non-severe SARS-CoV-2 infection. TCRdb reprocessed the 5' RACE reads with MiXCR, giving one entry per CDR3 protein. The sample records over 30,000 distinct CDR3 sequences, around 4% being singletons. The sample taken for sequencing was whole blood. Every receptor here comes from an adult who was a healthcare worker with PCR-confirmed SARS-CoV-2 infection or an uninfected control (not recorded which).

This clonotype appeared many times. The chain combines TRBV20-1 with TRBJ2-1, with D possibly matching TRBD1 (5 bases). The V gene's germline CDR1 is DFQATT and CDR2 SNEGSKA (reference sequence). V shed 5 bases and J shed 6 bases, with 17 bases lying between them. This CDR3 has 14 amino acids. As DNA, the CDR3 is TGCAGTGCTTTACAGGCCCCGGAAAGCAATGAGCAGTTCTTC. Protein: CSALQAPESNEQFF.

This clonotype occurred many times. The genes are TRBV10-3 and TRBJ2-3; 10 bases are shared with TRBD2. J lost 6 bases, V lost 6 bases, and 9 bases had no gene match. The CDR3 totals 15 residues. Germline assignment: CDR1 ENHRY and CDR2 SYGVKD. The CDR3 nucleotides are TGTGCCATCAGAGGAGGAGCGGGGGGGCTTGATACGCAGTATTTT. This codes for CAIRGGAGGLDTQYF.

This clonotype was observed at least ten times. This chain links TRBV28 with TRBJ2-1, with 12 bases fitting TRBD1. CDR1 and CDR2 from the germline V gene are MDHEN and SYDVKM. The CDR3 is 14 amino acids. J was trimmed by 8 bases and V by 7 bases; bases with no gene match: 6. DNA for the CDR3: TGTGCCAGCACCGGAGGGGACAGGGGGCATGAGCAGTTCTTC. The encoded protein is CASTGGDRGHEQFF.

This clonotype was detected many times. The chain combines TRBV6-6 with TRBJ1-4; TRBD1 matches at 8 bases. The germline gives CDR1 MNHNY, CDR2 SVGAGI (reference sequence). The length of the CDR3 is 21 residues. Losses at the gene ends were 2 bases for V and 8 bases for J; bases not matched to a gene: 25. The CDR3 DNA follows: TGTGCCAGCAGTTACACCATTCGACAGGGGATAGCGGATGTGCAGAAGGAAAAACTGTTTTTT. It specifies CASSYTIRQGIADVQKEKLFF.

A note on this clonotype: This clone may be a read error of a much larger clone one base away. The chain recombines TRBV20-1 with TRBJ2-1; D might be TRBD2 (6 bases). The CDR3 runs to 13 residues. Germline CDR1 reads DFQATT; CDR2 reads SNEGSKA (reference sequence). The V gene lost 6 bases and the J gene lost 10 bases, with 19 bases spanning the gap. The CDR3 region has the DNA TGCAGTGCCCGGACTAACGGGAGCCCCGAGCAGTTCTTC. It translates to CSARTNGSPEQFF.

This clonotype came up many times. The chain couples TRBV12-3 or TRBV12-4 to TRBJ2-3; 8 bases agree with TRBD2. V lost 6 bases to trimming and J lost 1 base; unmatched junction nucleotides: 9. This CDR3 is built from 16 residues. CDR3 protein: CASSGLLAAGTDTQYF. The CDR3 nucleotides read TGTGCCAGCAGCGGATTACTAGCGGCAGGCACAGATACGCAGTATTTT.

This clonotype was observed a few times. The chain couples TRBV30 to TRBJ2-3; D may be TRBD2 (6 bases). Germline CDR1 GTSNPN, CDR2 SVGIG (reference sequence). With 2 bases removed from V and 1 base from J, the gap between germline ends came to 10 bases. The CDR3 length is 14 residues. CDR3 nucleotide sequence: TGTGCCTGGAGTTTGGAGCGGGGCACAGATACGCAGTATTTT. It yields the protein CAWSLERGTDTQYF.

This clonotype was seen many times. This chain joins TRBV5-6 and TRBJ2-2, with no clear D. The CDR3 has 13 residues. V was shortened by 3 bases and J by 5 bases, with 8 bases between the two germline ends. CDR1 is SGHDT and CDR2 is YYEEEE in the germline V gene. DNA for the CDR3: TGTGCCAGCAGCTGGCCCACTACCGGGGAGCTGTTTTTT. Amino acid sequence: CASSWPTTGELFF.

Details on this clonotype: A much larger clonotype is one base distant, so this may be a read error. This chain uses TRBV11-2 with TRBJ1-6, with TRBD1 as a possible D gene (6 bases). This CDR3 spans 15 amino acids. Germline CDR1 SGHAT, CDR2 FQNNGV. CDR3: CASSLGTAPNSPLRF. In nucleotides, the CDR3 is TGTGCCAGCAGCTTAGGGACAGCTCCTAATTCACCCCTCCGCTTT. The full variable domain, its missing parts supplied by reference TRBV11-2 and TRBJ1-6, is EAGVAQSPRYKIIEKRQSVAFWCNPISGHATLYWYQQILGQGPKLLIQFQNNGVVDDSQLPKDRFSAERLKGVDSTLKIQPAKLEDSAVYLCASSLGTAPNSPLRFGNGTRLTVT.

Ten or more counts support this clonotype. The chain has TRBV3-1 and TRBJ2-3; perhaps TRBD2 as D (5 bases). Germline CDR1 is LGHDT and CDR2 is YNNKEL (reference sequence). The CDR3 has 13 residues. Trimming cost V 1 base and J 5 bases, with 7 bases left between them. The CDR3 DNA reads TGTGCCAGCAGCCAAGGCGAGGGAGATACGCAGTATTTT. Its translation is CASSQGEGDTQYF.

The chain couples TRBV7-9 to TRBJ2-3; 9 bases are shared with TRBD1. The CDR3 loop spans 18 amino acids. Germline CDR1 and CDR2: SEHNR and FQNEAQ (reference sequence). Trimming at V came to 5 bases and at J to 3 bases, leaving 15 bases not matched to a gene. Written as DNA, the CDR3 is TGTGCCAGCAGCCCTAGAACCACAGGGGGCGAGGGGACAGATACGCAGTATTTT. Amino acids: CASSPRTTGGEGTDTQYF.

This clonotype came up many times. In nucleotides, the CDR3 is TGTGCCAGCACCTCGGGACATTCCTACGAGCAGTACTTC. As protein: CASTSGHSYEQYF. This rearrangement joins TRBV6-5 to TRBJ2-7; D possibly corresponds to TRBD1 (6 bases). The germline gives CDR1 MNHEY, CDR2 SVGAGI. CDR3 length: 13 amino acids. Trimming took 7 bases from V and 1 from J, leaving 11 bases between them.

This clonotype was picked up a small number of times. This sequence joins TRBV29-1 and TRBJ1-1; 7 bases line up with TRBD1. Germline CDR1 and CDR2: SQVTM and ANQGSEA. V lost 6 bases and J lost 4; bases outside the gene matches: 8. The CDR3 spans 13 residues. The CDR3 DNA sequence: TGCAGCGTCTCGACAGGGATGGCCACTGAAGCTTTCTTT. Translating it yields CSVSTGMATEAFF.

This clonotype was recorded a few times. This sequence joins TRBV11-2 and TRBJ1-1; the D gene is possibly TRBD1 (6 bases). There are 16 residues in the CDR3. Trimming took off 5 bases at V and 5 bases at J, with 21 bases between the two ends. Germline V gene data show CDR1 as SGHAT and CDR2 as FQNNGV. CDR3: CASSPWSWTETTEAFF. The CDR3 nucleotides read TGTGCCAGCAGCCCTTGGAGCTGGACAGAAACAACTGAAGCTTTCTTT. Together with reference TRBV11-2 and TRBJ1-1, the CDR3 gives the full variable domain: EAGVAQSPRYKIIEKRQSVAFWCNPISGHATLYWYQQILGQGPKLLIQFQNNGVVDDSQLPKDRFSAERLKGVDSTLKIQPAKLEDSAVYLCASSPWSWTETTEAFFGQGTRLTVV.

This clonotype has at least ten counts. V and J are TRBV24-1 and TRBJ2-7; weak D call: TRBD2 (6 bases). The germline V gene has CDR1 KGHDR and CDR2 SFDVKD. V dropped 2 bases and J dropped 0 bases, with 19 bases sitting between them. The CDR3 runs 18 residues. CDR3 protein: CATSDSFLWRARSYEQYF. CDR3 in DNA: TGTGCCACCAGTGATTCCTTCCTCTGGAGGGCACGCTCCTACGAGCAGTACTTC.

This clonotype has at least ten counts. The genes are TRBV27 and TRBJ1-6; D may be TRBD1 (5 bases). The CDR3 has 18 residues. Trimming pared 2 bases from V and 3 bases from J, leaving 17 bases between. Per germline, CDR1 MNHEY and CDR2 SMNVEV (reference sequence). DNA for the CDR3: TGTGCCAGCAGTTTACCGACCGGGACGGGGCTCTATAATTCACCCCTCCACTTT. It specifies CASSLPTGTGLYNSPLHF.

Comments on this clonotype: A single base separates this from a much larger clone, so it may be a read error. This chain joins TRBV4-1 and TRBJ2-3, with 11 bases that match TRBD2. Germline V lookup: CDR1 MGHRA, CDR2 YSYEKL. The CDR3 length is 21 residues. CDR3 bases: TGCGCCAGCAGCCATTCCCCCGGGACAGGTGGACTAGCGGGTATAACAGATACGCGGTATTTT. Residues: CASSHSPGTGGLAGITDTRYF.

There are many counts of this clonotype. The V and J genes are TRBV7-3 and TRBJ2-7, with a weak D call TRBD2 (6 bases). V was cut by 0 bases and J by 7 bases, with 13 bases left in between. The CDR3 is 14 residues long. CDR1 is SGHTA and CDR2 is FQGTGA in the germline V gene. The CDR3 loop reads CASSLTGNSGEQYF. CDR3 DNA: TGTGCCAGCAGCTTAACAGGAAACAGCGGGGAGCAGTACTTC.

This clonotype was counted many times. The rearrangement joins TRBV6-5 to TRBJ2-7; unclear D gene. With 2 bases removed from V and 6 bases from J, the gap between germline ends came to 11 bases. Germline values: CDR1 MNHEY, CDR2 SVGAGI. The CDR3 runs 13 residues. The CDR3 bases are TGTGCCAGCAGTTACCGCACGGGCGGCGAGCAGTACTTC. This sequence encodes CASSYRTGGEQYF.

This clonotype showed up many times. V is TRBV12-3 or TRBV12-4 and J is TRBJ2-1; 7 positions agree with TRBD1. The CDR3 runs 16 residues. The V gene end was trimmed by 1 base and the J gene end by 0 bases; junction bases not matched to a gene: 3. CDR3 amino acids: CASSLGTGLSYNEQFF. CDR3 nucleotide sequence: TGTGCCAGCAGTTTAGGGACAGGACTCTCCTACAATGAGCAGTTCTTC.

This clonotype was observed at least ten times. The CDR3 sequence is CASSFSGSEQYF. The CDR3 DNA sequence: TGCGCCAGCAGCTTTTCGGGGTCCGAGCAGTACTTC. V usage is TRBV5-1 and J usage is TRBJ2-7, with D perhaps TRBD2 (5 bases). The CDR3 has 12 residues. CDR1 SGHRS and CDR2 YFSETQ come from the germline V gene. The V and J ends lost 2 bases and 6 bases respectively, with 9 bases between them.